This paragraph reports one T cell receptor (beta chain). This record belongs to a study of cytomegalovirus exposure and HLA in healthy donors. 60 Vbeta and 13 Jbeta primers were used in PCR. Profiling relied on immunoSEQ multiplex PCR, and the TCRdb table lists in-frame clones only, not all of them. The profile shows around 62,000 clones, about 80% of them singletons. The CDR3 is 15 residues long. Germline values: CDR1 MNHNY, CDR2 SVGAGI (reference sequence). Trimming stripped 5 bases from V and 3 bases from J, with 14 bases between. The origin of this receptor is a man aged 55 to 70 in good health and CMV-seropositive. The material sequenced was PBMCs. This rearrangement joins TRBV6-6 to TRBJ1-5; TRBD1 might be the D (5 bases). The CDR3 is CASSNSDSPNQPQHF. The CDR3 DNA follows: TGTGCCAGCAGTAATAGTGACAGTCCCAATCAGCCCCAGCATTTT.